Listed below are T cell receptor beta chains from one sample, sequenced in a study of STAT5B mutations in CD4+ large granular lymphocyte leukemia. TCRdb's copy holds only in-frame clones and misses some; the assay was immunoSEQ multiplex PCR. The sample lists 40,000 to 45,000 clones; roughly 80% were seen once. Material: CD4+ T cells from blood buffy coats. The receptors were gathered from a human donor in good health. Each CDR3 is given with its conserved first and last residue. The order of the fields is CDR3 DNA, CDR3 protein, J gene, clone size, D gene, V gene. The D gene is left open where the match is weak. Size tells how often a clone was seen (once, few, many) or the class of an expanded clone, and some rows leave it out.

CDR3 DNA: TGTGCCAGCAGCTTAGCGTCGGACCCGAAGGACACTGAAGCTTTCTTT
CDR3 protein: CASSLASDPKDTEAFF
J gene: TRBJ1-1
clone size: once
D gene: -
V gene: TRBV7-9

CDR3 DNA: TGTGCCAGCAGTTTACTGCAGACTATAGCCAAAAACATTCAGTACTTC
CDR3 protein: CASSLLQTIAKNIQYF
J gene: TRBJ2-4
clone size: once
D gene: -
V gene: TRBV28

CDR3 DNA: TGTGCCAGCAGTCGGACAGGGGGCGACAATCAGCCCCAGCATTTT
CDR3 protein: CASSRTGGDNQPQHF
J gene: TRBJ1-5
clone size: -
D gene: TRBD1
V gene: TRBV2

CDR3 DNA: TGTGCCAGCCAGGTAGCGGGAGGGGAGACCCAGTACTTC
CDR3 protein: CASQVAGGETQYF
J gene: TRBJ2-5
clone size: few
D gene: TRBD2
V gene: TRBV7-2

CDR3 DNA: TGTGCCAGCAGCTTGATGAATCAGCCCCAGCATTTT
CDR3 protein: CASSLMNQPQHF
J gene: TRBJ1-5
clone size: few
D gene: -
V gene: TRBV7-9

CDR3 DNA: TGCGCCAGCAGTGAGTTAACTTCGGCCGGGGAGCTGTTTTTT
CDR3 protein: CASSELTSAGELFF
J gene: TRBJ2-2
clone size: -
D gene: -
V gene: TRBV10-1

CDR3 DNA: TGTGCCAGCAGCGTAGATGGACAGGGGAACGAGCAGTACTTC
CDR3 protein: CASSVDGQGNEQYF
J gene: TRBJ2-7
clone size: once
D gene: TRBD1
V gene: TRBV9

CDR3 DNA: TGTGCCAGCAGAGACAGGAGTAGCAATCAGCCCCAGCATTTT
CDR3 protein: CASRDRSSNQPQHF
J gene: TRBJ1-5
clone size: -
D gene: -
V gene: TRBV2

CDR3 DNA: TGTGCCAGCAGCCAAGATCGGGGCGGGAGGGAATACAATGAGCAGTTCTTC
CDR3 protein: CASSQDRGGREYNEQFF
J gene: TRBJ2-1
clone size: -
D gene: TRBD2
V gene: TRBV4-2

CDR3 DNA: TGTGCCAGCAGCTTAGTGGCTAGCTCCAAAAACATTCAGTACTTC
CDR3 protein: CASSLVASSKNIQYF
J gene: TRBJ2-4
clone size: once
D gene: -
V gene: TRBV7-2

CDR3 DNA: TGCAGCTCAAAAAGCACAGGGGCGGCTGAAGCTTTCTTT
CDR3 protein: CSSKSTGAAEAFF
J gene: TRBJ1-1
clone size: -
D gene: TRBD1
V gene: TRBV29-1

CDR3 DNA: TGTGCCAGCAGTTCGAACAGGGGTGTCCCAGAGACCCAGTACTTC
CDR3 protein: CASSSNRGVPETQYF
J gene: TRBJ2-5
clone size: -
D gene: TRBD1
V gene: TRBV6-6

CDR3 DNA: TGTGCCAGCAGCTCAGCGGCAGGACAGGGGGAGACCCAGTACTTC
CDR3 protein: CASSSAAGQGETQYF
J gene: TRBJ2-5
clone size: -
D gene: TRBD1
V gene: TRBV7-2

CDR3 DNA: TGCGCCAGCAGCCAAGAGAGCCAGACCCCCAGGGGCAATGAGCAGTTCTTC
CDR3 protein: CASSQESQTPRGNEQFF
J gene: TRBJ2-1
clone size: -
D gene: -
V gene: TRBV4-3

CDR3 DNA: TGCGCCAGCAGCCAGGGACACTACAATGAGCAGTTCTTC
CDR3 protein: CASSQGHYNEQFF
J gene: TRBJ2-1
clone size: once
D gene: -
V gene: TRBV4-3

CDR3 DNA: TGTGCCAGCAGCCGGGGGCTCAACTACAATGAGCAGTTCTTC
CDR3 protein: CASSRGLNYNEQFF
J gene: TRBJ2-1
clone size: -
D gene: -
V gene: TRBV7-9

CDR3 DNA: TGTGCCAGCAGCCGGGTAGCTAGCGGGGGCTCCTACAATGAGCAGTTCTTC
CDR3 protein: CASSRVASGGSYNEQFF
J gene: TRBJ2-1
clone size: -
D gene: TRBD2
V gene: TRBV4-2

CDR3 DNA: TGTGCCAGCAGTCCTAGCGGGAGTGGTAATGAGCAGTTCTTC
CDR3 protein: CASSPSGSGNEQFF
J gene: TRBJ2-1
clone size: -
D gene: TRBD2
V gene: TRBV9

CDR3 DNA: TGTGCCAGCACCCAGGGCGGTTCGGGAAGTAATAAAGCTTTCTTT
CDR3 protein: CASTQGGSGSNKAFF
J gene: TRBJ1-1
clone size: once
D gene: -
V gene: TRBV6-5

CDR3 DNA: TGTGCCAGCAGCCCAAGGTGGTCCAGGGGGATCTTTTCACCCCTCCACTTT
CDR3 protein: CASSPRWSRGIFSPLHF
J gene: TRBJ1-6
clone size: -
D gene: TRBD1
V gene: TRBV7-2

CDR3 DNA: TGTGCCAGTACAGAAGGCGGGGGGCTCTATGGCTACACCTTC
CDR3 protein: CASTEGGGLYGYTF
J gene: TRBJ1-2
clone size: -
D gene: -
V gene: TRBV19

CDR3 DNA: TGTGCCAGCAGCGTAGCTGGGTTTATCACCGGGGAGCTGTTTTTT
CDR3 protein: CASSVAGFITGELFF
J gene: TRBJ2-2
clone size: -
D gene: -
V gene: TRBV9

CDR3 DNA: TGTGCCAGCAGTGTCGGGACAGACTATGGCTACACCTTC
CDR3 protein: CASSVGTDYGYTF
J gene: TRBJ1-2
clone size: -
D gene: TRBD1
V gene: TRBV6-5

CDR3 DNA: TGCGCCAGCAGCGCCAGGGGCGGGAGCACAGATACGCAGTATTTT
CDR3 protein: CASSARGGSTDTQYF
J gene: TRBJ2-3
clone size: -
D gene: -
V gene: TRBV5-1

CDR3 DNA: TGTGCCAGCAGCGTAGACGGGGCGGGTAATAATTCACCCCTCCACTTT
CDR3 protein: CASSVDGAGNNSPLHF
J gene: TRBJ1-6
clone size: -
D gene: -
V gene: TRBV9

CDR3 DNA: TGTGCCAGCAGCGTAGCGGGGGCTTCCGGACAGGGGAACACTGAAGCTTTCTTT
CDR3 protein: CASSVAGASGQGNTEAFF
J gene: TRBJ1-1
clone size: -
D gene: TRBD1
V gene: TRBV9

CDR3 DNA: TGCAGCGTTGAAGGGGGACAGGGAACAGATACGCAGTATTTT
CDR3 protein: CSVEGGQGTDTQYF
J gene: TRBJ2-3
clone size: -
D gene: TRBD1
V gene: TRBV29-1

CDR3 DNA: TGCGCCAGCAGGGGATACAATGAGCAGTTCTTC
CDR3 protein: CASRGYNEQFF
J gene: TRBJ2-1
clone size: -
D gene: -
V gene: TRBV5-1

CDR3 DNA: TGTGCCAGCTCACCAAACAGCTACACTGAAGCTTTCTTT
CDR3 protein: CASSPNSYTEAFF
J gene: TRBJ1-1
clone size: -
D gene: -
V gene: TRBV18

CDR3 DNA: TGTGCCAGCAGTTTCCGGGAAGCGGGAGGGAAAATCTTC
CDR3 protein: CASSFREAGGKIF
J gene: TRBJ2-1
clone size: -
D gene: TRBD2
V gene: TRBV2

CDR3 DNA: TGTGCCAGCCGTCCAGACCCGCCGTTGGGGGAGCTGTTTTTT
CDR3 protein: CASRPDPPLGELFF
J gene: TRBJ2-2
clone size: -
D gene: -
V gene: TRBV2

CDR3 DNA: TGTGCCAGTACTGACACCACGAGCTACGAGCAGTACTTC
CDR3 protein: CASTDTTSYEQYF
J gene: TRBJ2-7
clone size: -
D gene: -
V gene: TRBV18

CDR3 DNA: TGTGCCAGCAGTCAAGGAGGGTCGGGCAATCAGCCCCAGCATTTT
CDR3 protein: CASSQGGSGNQPQHF
J gene: TRBJ1-5
clone size: -
D gene: -
V gene: TRBV6-6

CDR3 DNA: TGTGCCCTCGGGAAACGCGTAGGGACCGGGGAGCTGTTTTTT
CDR3 protein: CALGKRVGTGELFF
J gene: TRBJ2-2
clone size: -
D gene: -
V gene: TRBV7-8

CDR3 DNA: TGTGCCAGCAGTTTTAACTCAGGCAGGGCTAGGACTGAAGCTTTCTTT
CDR3 protein: CASSFNSGRARTEAFF
J gene: TRBJ1-1
clone size: -
D gene: -
V gene: TRBV27

CDR3 DNA: TGCGCCAGCAGCGCGGACAGCACAGATACGCAGTATTTT
CDR3 protein: CASSADSTDTQYF
J gene: TRBJ2-3
clone size: -
D gene: -
V gene: TRBV5-1

CDR3 DNA: TGTGCCAGCAGTTTAGGCCTTGACTACAATGAGCAGTTCTTC
CDR3 protein: CASSLGLDYNEQFF
J gene: TRBJ2-1
clone size: -
D gene: -
V gene: TRBV28

CDR3 DNA: TGTGCCATCAGTGCCGGAACAGGGGTTGGAAACACCATATATTTT
CDR3 protein: CAISAGTGVGNTIYF
J gene: TRBJ1-3
clone size: -
D gene: TRBD1
V gene: TRBV10-3

CDR3 DNA: TGTGCCAGCAGCTTACTTGGGAGCGACCTCCCCTCAGAGCAGTACTTC
CDR3 protein: CASSLLGSDLPSEQYF
J gene: TRBJ2-7
clone size: few
D gene: -
V gene: TRBV7-2

CDR3 DNA: TGTGCCAGCAGCCGGGCGGGGGTAGCGGGGTACAATGAGCAGTTCTTC
CDR3 protein: CASSRAGVAGYNEQFF
J gene: TRBJ2-1
clone size: -
D gene: TRBD2
V gene: TRBV7-9

CDR3 DNA: TGTGCCAGCAGCAAGGGAGATACGGAGACCCAGTACTTC
CDR3 protein: CASSKGDTETQYF
J gene: TRBJ2-5
clone size: -
D gene: -
V gene: TRBV28

CDR3 DNA: TGTGCCAGCCGACCGGGACAGACAAGGGACGAGCAGTACTTC
CDR3 protein: CASRPGQTRDEQYF
J gene: TRBJ2-7
clone size: -
D gene: TRBD1
V gene: TRBV28

CDR3 DNA: TGTGCCAGCATCTCGAGCCCCACTTCGGCCGGAAACACCATATATTTT
CDR3 protein: CASISSPTSAGNTIYF
J gene: TRBJ1-3
clone size: once
D gene: -
V gene: TRBV2

CDR3 DNA: TGCGCCAGCAGCTTACAGGAGGGCAATGGCTACACCTTC
CDR3 protein: CASSLQEGNGYTF
J gene: TRBJ1-2
clone size: few
D gene: -
V gene: TRBV5-1

CDR3 DNA: TGTGCCAGCTCACCAGGACAGAACGAGCAGTACTTC
CDR3 protein: CASSPGQNEQYF
J gene: TRBJ2-7
clone size: -
D gene: -
V gene: TRBV18

CDR3 DNA: TGTGCCAGCAGCCTCGGGTTGGTGCCCTACAATGAGCAGTTCTTC
CDR3 protein: CASSLGLVPYNEQFF
J gene: TRBJ2-1
clone size: -
D gene: -
V gene: TRBV9

CDR3 DNA: TGTGCCAGCAGCTTGGAGCCCGGACTCTACACTGAAGCTTTCTTT
CDR3 protein: CASSLEPGLYTEAFF
J gene: TRBJ1-1
clone size: -
D gene: -
V gene: TRBV5-4

CDR3 DNA: TGTGCCAGTAGTAGGCAGACCCAAGAGACCCAGTACTTC
CDR3 protein: CASSRQTQETQYF
J gene: TRBJ2-5
clone size: -
D gene: -
V gene: TRBV19

CDR3 DNA: TGTGCCAGCAGCTTAGGACAGGGGGGTAATGAGCAGTTCTTC
CDR3 protein: CASSLGQGGNEQFF
J gene: TRBJ2-1
clone size: -
D gene: TRBD1
V gene: TRBV7-2

CDR3 DNA: TGTGCCAGCATTCCCCAGACAGACCTAGCCAAAAACATTCAGTACTTC
CDR3 protein: CASIPQTDLAKNIQYF
J gene: TRBJ2-4
clone size: -
D gene: -
V gene: TRBV28